The clone carrying this T cell receptor beta chain was seen only a few times. The antigen is undetermined. Single cDNA molecules in the library carried unique molecular identifiers attached during preparation. TCRdb independently ran MiXCR on the RACE reads; one entry per CDR3 protein. The data contain 50,000 or so distinct CDR3 sequences, roughly 11% of them singletons. This sample was included in a study of human T cells and chemical hapten exposure. Findings and caveats of the study: Patch test scores rose with PT1 expanded TCR counts, a positive correlation. Expanded TCR sets contained significantly more large CDR3 similarity clusters than controls.

Regarding time point: patch test 1, 2 weeks after DPC sensitization. Treatment specified: therapeutic diphenylcyclopropenone sensitization with weekly scalp DPC. Unfractionated whole blood was the source from which total RNA was extracted. CDR1 SQVTM and CDR2 ANQGSEA come from the germline V gene. This CDR3 contains 12 residues. The V segment lost 7 bases and the J segment 2 bases; nucleotides outside the gene matches: 4. The chain joins TRBV29-1 to TRBJ2-7, with 8 bases identical to TRBD1. Sample: whole blood, taken in connection with sensitization to the hapten diphenylcyclopropenone (DPC). This receptor was obtained from a middle-aged woman with alopecia areata. Some clones in this sample may be carry-over from other donors' samples. The CDR3 DNA sequence: TGCAGCGCATCGGGACAGGCCTACGAGCAGTACTTC. Translation gives CSASGQAYEQYF.